These 32 T cell receptor beta chains share one sample of origin, sequenced in a study of T cells in Graves' hyperthyroidism and ophthalmopathy. Authors of the study amplified TCR beta CDR3 regions from RNA transcripts. The TCR CDR3 was amplified in a first-round RT-PCR using the HTBI primer set. TCRdb re-derived calls from the multiplex PCR reads in MiXCR, one entry per CDR3 protein. The table lists 600,000 or so distinct CDR3 sequences, approximately 15% of them singletons. The specimen was blood. Receptors originate from a woman in her late teens or twenties with Graves' ophthalmopathy.

About this clonotype: This may come from a read error, since a much larger clone is one base off. The chain recombines TRBV29-1 with TRBJ2-7; 7 bases align to TRBD1. Trimming removed 7 bases from V and 2 bases from J; junction bases left unmatched: 5. This CDR3 comprises 12 residues. Looked up from germline, CDR1 is SQVTM and CDR2 is ANQGSEA. Written as DNA, the CDR3 is TGCAGCGCCCGGGACAGAACCTACGAGCAGTACTTC. Translation gives CSARDRTYEQYF.

The chain carries TRBV28 and TRBJ2-1; TRBD1 matches at 9 bases. This CDR3 is built from 15 residues. Germline CDR1 and CDR2: MDHEN and SYDVKM. The J segment lost 7 bases and the V segment lost 3 bases, leaving 7 bases of the junction unmatched. In nucleotides, the CDR3 is TGTGCCAGCAGTTTCGAACAGGGGGCTTCGAATGAGCAGTTCTTC. It codes for CASSFEQGASNEQFF.

In this sample, this clonotype turned up many times. The chain has TRBV3-1 and TRBJ2-7, with D possibly called TRBD1 or TRBD2 (5 bases each). The V gene lost 4 bases and the J gene lost 2 bases, with 12 bases spanning the gap. CDR1 and CDR2 (germline): LGHDT, YNNKEL (reference sequence). The CDR3 runs 14 residues. CDR3 in amino acids: CASSRGRGPYEQYF. The CDR3, as DNA: TGTGCCAGCAGCCGGGGACGGGGCCCCTACGAGCAGTACTTC.

This clonotype came up many times. The chain has TRBV5-1 and TRBJ2-2; 9 bases agree with TRBD2. This CDR3 contains 17 residues. Germline assignment: CDR1 SGHRS and CDR2 YFSETQ. The V and J ends lost 4 bases and 1 base, in that order; junction bases with no gene match: 8. The CDR3 bases are TGCGCCAGCAGCACCGGACTAGCGCGAAAGAACACCGGGGAGCTGTTTTTT. Residues: CASSTGLARKNTGELFF.

For the CDR3, the DNA is TGCAGTGCTAGACAATCGTGGGGGACTAGCGGGATGGGGACGACCCAGTACTTC. Protein sequence: CSARQSWGTSGMGTTQYF. This sequence joins TRBV20-1 and TRBJ2-5, with 13 positions matching TRBD2. CDR3 size: 18 residues. Unmatched junction bases numbered 16, after V lost 2 bases and J lost 7 bases. CDR1 and CDR2 (germline): DFQATT, SNEGSKA (reference sequence).

To note about this clonotype: This could be a read error, since a much larger clone is one nucleotide away. Since the CDR3 does not end with the conserved phenylalanine or tryptophan, this likely comes from a read error. V usage is TRBV7-9 and J usage is TRBJ1-1; weak D call: TRBD1 (6 bases). Trimming removed 1 base at V and 1 base at J, with 10 bases between. This CDR3 spans 15 amino acids. Looked up from germline, CDR1 is SEHNR and CDR2 is FQNEAQ (reference sequence). CDR3 amino acids: CASSLDRVANTEAFS. CDR3 DNA sequence: TGTGCCAGCAGCTTAGACAGGGTGGCGAACACTGAAGCTTTCTCT.

This clonotype appeared many times. The chain uses TRBV11-1 and TRBJ2-1; TRBD2 matches 9 bases. The CDR3 spans 14 residues. With V trimmed by 8 bases and J by 9 bases, 11 bases remained unmatched. Germline-derived CDR1 and CDR2 are SGHAT and FQDESV (reference sequence). The CDR3 DNA is TGTGCCAGCTCCCGGAGCGGGAGGCAAGGTGAGCAGTTCTTC. Amino acid sequence: CASSRSGRQGEQFF.

The chain uses TRBV28 and TRBJ1-2, with 9 bases lining up with TRBD1. Germline values: CDR1 MDHEN, CDR2 SYDVKM. The CDR3 consists of 11 residues. CDR3 bases: TGTGTCACAGGGGGCGCTTGGGGCTACACCTTC. Translation: CVTGGAWGYTF.

The V gene is TRBV7-9, the J gene TRBJ1-5, with D unresolved. The germline V gene has CDR1 SEHNR and CDR2 FQNEAQ (reference sequence). With 1 base removed from V and 11 bases from J, the gap between germline ends came to 9 bases. The CDR3 totals 12 residues. CDR3 sequence (DNA): TGTGCCAGCAGCTTAGGTAGTTCGGCCCAGCATTTT. The encoded protein is CASSLGSSAQHF.

This clonotype was counted at least ten times. The chain couples TRBV5-1 to TRBJ2-2; TRBD2 might be the D (6 bases). In germline, CDR1 is SGHRS, CDR2 YFSETQ. V lost 4 bases and J lost 2, with 12 bases in between. This CDR3 spans 15 amino acids. CDR3 in DNA: TGCGCCAGCAGCCGGGACGGACTAAACACCGGGGAGCTGTTTTTT. Its translation is CASSRDGLNTGELFF.

This clonotype was observed many times. This chain links TRBV7-8 with TRBJ2-3, with D perhaps given as TRBD1 or TRBD2 (5 bases each). The CDR3 is made up of 15 amino acids. V lost 5 bases to trimming and J lost 2 bases, with 14 bases between them. Germline CDR1 is SGHVS and CDR2 is FQNEAQ. The CDR3 here is CASSMFVGATDTQYF. DNA for the CDR3: TGTGCCAGCAGCATGTTTGTCGGGGCCACAGATACGCAGTATTTT.

This clonotype has just a few counts. V usage is TRBV28 and J usage is TRBJ2-1; unclear D gene. The V gene's germline CDR1 is MDHEN and CDR2 SYDVKM. V lost 6 bases to trimming and J lost 8 bases, with 5 bases between them. The CDR3 sequence is 10 residues long. Here the CDR3 DNA reads TGTGCCAGCAGCTTGCATGAGCAGTTCTTC. As protein: CASSLHEQFF.

This clonotype was found many times. This chain connects TRBV12-3 or TRBV12-4 to TRBJ1-6, with D possibly TRBD1 on 6 matching bases. Trimming cost V 5 bases and J 8 bases, with 10 bases left between them. This CDR3 spans 13 amino acids. The CDR3 sequence: CASSNQGYSPLHF. CDR3 sequence (DNA): TGTGCCAGCAGTAATCAGGGGTATTCACCCCTCCACTTT.

This clonotype was counted at least ten times. This rearrangement joins TRBV25-1 to TRBJ2-5; the D gene is possibly TRBD1 (5 bases). Germline CDR1 MGHDK, CDR2 SYGVNS. The CDR3 totals 14 residues. Trimming left V 2 bases short and J 1 base short, with 8 bases between. CDR3 in DNA: TGTGCCAGCAGTGAAAGACAGATCCAAGAGACCCAGTACTTC. The encoded protein is CASSERQIQETQYF. Looking up the rest from reference TRBV25-1 and TRBJ2-5 gives the full variable domain: EADIYQTPRYLVIGTGKKITLECSQTMGHDKMYWYQQDPGMELHLIHYSYGVNSTEKGDLSSESTVSRIRTEHFPLTLESARPSHTSQYLCASSERQIQETQYFGPGTRLLVL.

This clonotype has a count of ten or more. The gene calls are TRBV28 and TRBJ2-2; weak D call: TRBD1 (5 bases). The CDR3 runs 15 residues. Germline CDR1 reads MDHEN; CDR2 reads SYDVKM. Deletions cut 2 bases from V and 2 bases from J, with 9 bases between. The CDR3 loop is CASSLTQVNTGELFF. The CDR3 DNA reads TGTGCCAGCAGTTTAACACAGGTCAACACCGGGGAGCTGTTTTTT. Supplemented by reference TRBV28 and TRBJ2-2, the full variable domain reads DVKVTQSSRYLVKRTGEKVFLECVQDMDHENMFWYRQDPGLGLRLIYFSYDVKMKEKGDIPEGYSVSREKKERFSLILESASTNQTSMYLCASSLTQVNTGELFFGEGSRLTVL.

This clonotype was observed at least ten times. The chain has TRBV2 and TRBJ1-2; tentative D call: TRBD1 (6 bases). Germline-derived CDR1 and CDR2 are SNHLY and FYNNEI. This CDR3 is 13 amino acids long. Trimming removed 7 bases at V and 7 bases at J, with 16 bases between. The CDR3 coding sequence is TGTGCCAGCAAATTCCAACAGGGAACTGGCTACACCTTC. It encodes CASKFQQGTGYTF.

The sample holds many counts of this clonotype. The chain has TRBV6-1 and TRBJ1-1; D unclear. V dropped 4 bases and J dropped 0 bases, with 12 bases sitting between them. The CDR3 runs to 15 residues. Germline CDR1 is MNHNS and CDR2 is SASEGT. In DNA form, the CDR3 reads TGTGCCAGCAGTGGCCAGGACTCCATGAACACTGAAGCTTTCTTT. Translating gives CASSGQDSMNTEAFF.

This clonotype was counted at least ten times. V usage is TRBV7-2 and J usage is TRBJ2-7; 9 nucleotides agree with TRBD1. Germline CDR1 reads SGHTA; CDR2 reads FQGNSA. With V trimmed by 5 bases and J by 3 bases, 8 bases remained unmatched. This CDR3 spans 15 amino acids. The CDR3 loop is CASSRWTGDGYEQYF. The DNA for the CDR3 is TGTGCCAGCAGCCGGTGGACAGGGGATGGCTACGAGCAGTACTTC.

This clonotype was counted only a few times. The rearrangement uses TRBV20-1 and TRBJ1-5, with D maybe TRBD1 (6 bases). With 3 bases removed from V and 7 bases from J, the gap between germline ends came to 13 bases. There are 13 residues in the CDR3. CDR1 is DFQATT, CDR2 SNEGSKA, per germline (reference sequence). The DNA for the CDR3 is TGCAGTGCTAGCCAGGGGATCAGGCAGCCCCAGCATTTT. Encoded protein: CSASQGIRQPQHF.

This clonotype was counted many times. This chain joins TRBV6-1 and TRBJ2-2; 8 nucleotides agree with TRBD1. Unmatched junction bases numbered 7, after V lost 5 bases and J lost 5 bases. There are 15 residues in the CDR3. Germline lookup yields CDR1 MNHNS and CDR2 SASEGT. Here the CDR3 reads CASSLRTGRTGELFF. The CDR3 DNA reads TGTGCCAGCAGTCTCCGGACAGGGAGGACCGGGGAGCTGTTTTTT.

This clonotype was detected many times. The chain uses TRBV20-1 and TRBJ2-1; tentatively, D is TRBD1 (5 bases). The germline V and J ends were trimmed by 5 bases and 0 bases, with 17 bases remaining between them. The CDR3 covers 16 residues. The germline CDR1 and CDR2 sequences are DFQATT and SNEGSKA (reference sequence). CDR3: CSARSSRTSSYNEQFF. In DNA form, the CDR3 reads TGCAGTGCTCGATCCTCCCGGACAAGCTCCTACAATGAGCAGTTCTTC.

This clonotype appeared a few times. The chain employs TRBV7-9 and TRBJ2-7; tentative D call: TRBD2 (6 bases). CDR1 SEHNR and CDR2 FQNEAQ come from the germline V gene (reference sequence). This CDR3 has 17 amino acids. The V end lost 1 base, the J end lost 4 bases, and 20 bases lay between the germline ends. CDR3 sequence (DNA): TGTGCCAGCAGCTTAGACGACGCGGGGCAAGATATATACGAGCAGTACTTC. This codes for CASSLDDAGQDIYEQYF. Filled out from reference TRBV7-9 and TRBJ2-7, the complete variable domain reads DTGVSQNPRHKITKRGQNVTFRCDPISEHNRLYWYRQTLGQGPEFLTYFQNEAQLEKSRLLSDRFSAERPKGSFSTLEIQRTEQGDSAMYLCASSLDDAGQDIYEQYFGPGTRLTVT.

At least ten counts were recorded for this clonotype. This sequence joins TRBV29-1 and TRBJ2-1, with 12 nucleotides matching TRBD2. CDR3 length: 13 amino acids. Germline CDR1 is SQVTM and CDR2 is ANQGSEA. Losses at the gene ends were 5 bases for V and 9 bases for J; bases not matched to a gene: 5. CDR3 protein: CSVQLAGGGEQFF. CDR3 coding DNA: TGCAGCGTTCAACTAGCGGGAGGAGGTGAGCAGTTCTTC.

This clonotype was counted a few times. The chain combines TRBV6-5 with TRBJ2-1; a weak D match, TRBD1 (5 bases). The CDR3 runs 15 residues. Germline V gives CDR1 MNHEY, CDR2 SVGAGI. Trimming pared 4 bases from V and 8 bases from J, leaving 18 bases between. The CDR3 loop reads CASSFQDTKAYEQFF. In nucleotides, the CDR3 is TGTGCCAGCAGTTTCCAGGACACAAAAGCCTATGAGCAGTTCTTC.

This clonotype was found many times. The chain carries TRBV3-1 and TRBJ1-3, with unresolved D. The CDR3 extends over 18 amino acids. With 4 bases removed from V and 0 bases from J, the gap between germline ends came to 19 bases. In germline, CDR1 is LGHDT, CDR2 YNNKEL (reference sequence). The CDR3 bases are TGTGCCAGCAGCCTAGGTGGCTCGGCAGTGATCTCTGGAAACACCATATATTTT. It yields the protein CASSLGGSAVISGNTIYF.

This clonotype has ten or more counts. V is TRBV2 and J is TRBJ2-1; TRBD2 aligns across 8 bases. The trim removed 6 bases at V and 6 bases at J, leaving 4 bases unmatched. Germline CDR1 is SNHLY and CDR2 is FYNNEI. The CDR3 consists of 13 residues. CDR3 coding DNA: TGTGCCAGCAGCGGGGGGGGGGCCAATGAGCAGTTCTTC. Protein: CASSGGGANEQFF. Full variable domain (rest looked up from reference TRBV2 and TRBJ2-1): EPEVTQTPSHQVTQMGQEVILRCVPISNHLYFYWYRQILGQKVEFLVSFYNNEISEKSEIFDDQFSVERPDGSNFTLKIRSTKLEDSAMYFCASSGGGANEQFFGPGTRLTVL.

This clonotype showed up many times. The chain carries TRBV7-2 and TRBJ1-4, with no clear D. The V end was cut by 3 bases, the J end by 6 bases, with 8 bases between. Germline CDR1 and CDR2: SGHTA and FQGNSA. The CDR3 has 13 residues. This CDR3 is CASSFRYDEKLFF. DNA for the CDR3: TGTGCCAGCAGCTTTCGGTACGATGAAAAACTGTTTTTT.

This clonotype was found many times. One end of the junction varies from germline; a read error may be responsible. The chain recombines TRBV5-8 with TRBJ1-1; D unresolved. Germline V gene lookup returns CDR1 SGHTS and CDR2 YDEGEE. CDR3 size: 12 residues. This CDR3 reads CASSFQNTEAFF. The CDR3, as DNA: TGCGCCAGCAGCTTCCAGAACACTGAAGCTTTCTTT.

The table lists this clonotype with many counts. V and J are TRBV7-2 and TRBJ2-3, with 7 bases lining up with TRBD2. J was trimmed by 5 bases and V by 0 bases; bases with no gene match: 5. The CDR3 has 15 amino acids. Per the germline V gene, CDR1 is SGHTA and CDR2 is FQGNSA. The CDR3 loop reads CASSLAWREIDTQYF. In DNA form, the CDR3 reads TGTGCCAGCAGCTTAGCGTGGCGGGAGATAGATACGCAGTATTTT.

This clonotype was observed at least ten times. This chain joins TRBV12-5 and TRBJ2-3, with 7 nucleotides matching TRBD2. The CDR3 totals 14 residues. Germline CDR1 is LGHNT and CDR2 is FRNRAP. V lost 2 bases, J lost 6 bases, and 5 bases stayed unmatched. The CDR3 loop is CASGLTGGGDTQYF. The DNA for the CDR3 is TGTGCTAGTGGTTTGACGGGAGGAGGGGATACGCAGTATTTT.

A remark on this clonotype: At one boundary the junction diverges from the germline segment, which might be a read error. V and J are TRBV28 and TRBJ2-1, with 8 bases fitting TRBD2. The CDR3 consists of 15 residues. CDR1 is MDHEN and CDR2 is SYDVKM in the germline V gene. The CDR3 sequence is CASLVSGRDYNERFF. The CDR3 DNA sequence: TGTGCCAGCCTCGTAAGCGGGAGAGACTACAATGAGCGGTTCTTC. Combining the CDR3 with reference TRBV28 and TRBJ2-1 gives the whole variable domain DVKVTQSSRYLVKRTGEKVFLECVQDMDHENMFWYRQDPGLGLRLIYFSYDVKMKEKGDIPEGYSVSREKKERFSLILESASTNQTSMYLCASLVSGRDYNERFFGPGTRLTVL.

The J gene is TRBJ2-1, the V gene TRBV29-1, with D tentatively TRBD1 or TRBD2 (5 bases each). The germline CDR1 and CDR2 sequences are SQVTM and ANQGSEA. Trimming pared 3 bases from V and 6 bases from J, leaving 18 bases between. This CDR3 has 15 amino acids. In DNA, the CDR3 is TGCAGCGTTGATCTACGGGACGTGTTTGGCAATGAGCAGTTCTTC. It specifies CSVDLRDVFGNEQFF.